This TCR beta chain was recorded in a study of human thymus T cells. Trimming cost V 5 bases and J 8 bases, with 12 bases left between them. This CDR3 has 12 residues. Germline V lookup: CDR1 KGHSH, CDR2 LQKENI. In regard to this clone: Its antigen is undetermined.

Whole-study findings and limits: An apparent bias in V and J gene usage was seen in thymic and blood repertoires. Thymic repertoires overlap heavily among unrelated individuals, related research has reported.

Obtained as resections during corrective heart surgery, the thymus tissue was then studied. Infants served as donors; they were healthy and Finnish and were having corrective surgery for congenital heart defects. TCRdb's copy holds only in-frame clones and misses some; the assay was immunoSEQ multiplex PCR. This table holds tens of thousands of clones, roughly 94% found once. This TCR was sampled from a girl in the first two years of life with a congenital heart defect but otherwise immunologically healthy. Specimen: thymus tissue. The chain combines TRBV18 with TRBJ1-2; D uncertain. The chain's CDR3 is CASSGSALGYTF. DNA of the CDR3: TGTGCCAGCTCAGGATCAGCTTTGGGCTACACCTTC.